The clone carrying this T cell receptor (beta chain) was detected ten times or more. The antigen remains unidentified. The sample belongs to a study of T-cell reconstitution after alpha-beta-depleted transplantation in children. The study, taken as a whole, reports: Surviving recipient cells, namely T cells and thymic progenitors, were the source of high day-60 TCRbeta diversity in some patients. Expanded graft clones, several hundred of them, were reportedly the source of alpha-beta T cells about two months after transplant. From newly produced T cells came most of the T-cell counts and diversity one year after transplant.

Preparation of the TCRbeta library involved a method that used unique molecular identifiers. From the PCR reads, TCRdb called clonotypes with MiXCR, one entry per CDR3 protein. The sample contains a few hundred thousand distinct CDR3 sequences, more than 20% of which appear only once. The CDR3 totals 15 residues. With V trimmed by 5 bases and J by 7 bases, 11 bases remained unmatched. Germline CDR1 and CDR2: SSHAT and FNYEAQ (reference sequence). The sequences come from PBMCs, collected before TCRalphabeta/CD19-depleted stem cell transplant. This chain joins TRBV7-7 and TRBJ2-1; TRBD2 agrees at 7 bases. The receptor comes from a boy younger than two with Wiskott-Aldrich syndrome, due to receive a stem cell transplant. CDR3 bases: TGTGCCAGCAGCCGACTAGCCGGGGGTGGGAATGAGCAGTTCTTC. Translating it yields CASSRLAGGGNEQFF.